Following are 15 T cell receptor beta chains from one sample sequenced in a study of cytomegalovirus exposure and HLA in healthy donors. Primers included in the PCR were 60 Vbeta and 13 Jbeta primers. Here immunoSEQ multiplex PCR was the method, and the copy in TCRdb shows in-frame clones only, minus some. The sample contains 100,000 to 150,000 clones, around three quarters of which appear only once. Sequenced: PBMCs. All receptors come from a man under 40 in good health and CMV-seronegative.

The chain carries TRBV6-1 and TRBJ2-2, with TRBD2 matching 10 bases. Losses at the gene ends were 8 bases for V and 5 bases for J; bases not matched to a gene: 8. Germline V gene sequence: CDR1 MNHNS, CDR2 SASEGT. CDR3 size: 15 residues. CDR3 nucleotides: TGTGCCAGCCACTCTAGCGGGAGCGGTACCGGGGAGCTGTTTTTT. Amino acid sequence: CASHSSGSGTGELFF.

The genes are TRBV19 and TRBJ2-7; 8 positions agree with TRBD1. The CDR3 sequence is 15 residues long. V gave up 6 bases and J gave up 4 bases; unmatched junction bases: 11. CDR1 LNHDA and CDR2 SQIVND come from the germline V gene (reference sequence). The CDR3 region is CASRLRQGATYEQYF. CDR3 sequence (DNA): TGTGCCAGTAGGTTAAGGCAGGGGGCGACTTACGAGCAGTACTTC. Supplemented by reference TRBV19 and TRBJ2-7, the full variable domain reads DGGITQSPKYLFRKEGQNVTLSCEQNLNHDAMYWYRQDPGQGLRLIYYSQIVNDFQKGDIAEGYSVSREKKESFPLTVTSAQKNPTAFYLCASRLRQGATYEQYFGPGTRLTVT.

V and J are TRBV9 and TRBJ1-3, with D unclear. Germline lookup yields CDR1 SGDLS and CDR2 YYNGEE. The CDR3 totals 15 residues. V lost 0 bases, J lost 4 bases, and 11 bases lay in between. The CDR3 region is CASSVAPGTGNTIYF. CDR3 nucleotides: TGTGCCAGCAGCGTAGCTCCGGGTACGGGAAACACCATATATTTT.

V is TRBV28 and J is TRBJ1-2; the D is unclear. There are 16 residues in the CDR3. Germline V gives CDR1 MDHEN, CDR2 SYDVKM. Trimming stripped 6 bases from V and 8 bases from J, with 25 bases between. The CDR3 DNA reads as TGTGCCAGCAGGTTGGCCCCCTATGCTCTCGAGAGGGGCTACACCTTC. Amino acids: CASRLAPYALERGYTF.

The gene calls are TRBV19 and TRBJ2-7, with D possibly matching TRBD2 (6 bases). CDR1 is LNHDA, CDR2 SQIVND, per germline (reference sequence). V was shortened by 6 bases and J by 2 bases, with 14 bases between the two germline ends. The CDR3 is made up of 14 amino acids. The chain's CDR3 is CASSLGGITYEQYF. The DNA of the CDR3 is TGTGCCAGTAGCCTCGGCGGGATAACCTACGAGCAGTACTTC.

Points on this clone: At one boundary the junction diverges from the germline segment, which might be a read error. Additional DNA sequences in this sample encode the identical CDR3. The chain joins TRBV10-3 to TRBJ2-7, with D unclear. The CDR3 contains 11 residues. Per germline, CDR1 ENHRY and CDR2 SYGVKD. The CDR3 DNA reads TGCGCCGTTGCCCAGGCCTACGAGCAGTACTTC. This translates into CAVAQAYEQYF.

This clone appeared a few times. CDR3 loop: CASSPPGGTRSTYEQYF. CDR3 nucleotides: TGTGCCAGCTCACCACCTGGGGGGACTCGATCGACCTACGAGCAGTACTTC. This chain connects TRBV18 to TRBJ2-7, with D perhaps TRBD2 (6 bases). The CDR3 length is 17 residues. Germline V lookup: CDR1 KGHSH, CDR2 LQKENI. Trimming left V 0 bases short and J 2 bases short, with 17 bases between.

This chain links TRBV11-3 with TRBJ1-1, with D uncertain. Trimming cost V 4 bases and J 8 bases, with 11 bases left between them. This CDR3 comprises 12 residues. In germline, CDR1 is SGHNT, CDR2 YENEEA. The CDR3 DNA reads TGTGCCAGCAGCTACCTCGGGGTGGAAGCTTTCTTT. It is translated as CASSYLGVEAFF. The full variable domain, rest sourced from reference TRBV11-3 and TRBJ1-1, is EAGVVQSPRYKIIEKKQPVAFWCNPISGHNTLYWYLQNLGQGPELLIRYENEEAVDDSQLPKDRFSAERLKGVDSTLKIQPAELGDSAVYLCASSYLGVEAFFGQGTRLTVV.

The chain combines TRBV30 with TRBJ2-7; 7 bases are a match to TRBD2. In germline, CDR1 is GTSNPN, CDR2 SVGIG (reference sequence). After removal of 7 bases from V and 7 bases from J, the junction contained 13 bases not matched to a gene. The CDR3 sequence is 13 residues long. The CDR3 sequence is CAFRASGSGEQYF. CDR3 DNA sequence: TGTGCCTTTAGGGCTAGCGGTTCGGGGGAGCAGTACTTC.

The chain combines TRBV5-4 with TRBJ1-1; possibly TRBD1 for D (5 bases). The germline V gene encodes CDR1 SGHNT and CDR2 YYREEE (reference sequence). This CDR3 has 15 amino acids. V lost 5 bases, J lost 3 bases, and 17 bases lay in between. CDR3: CASRGVGGADTEAFF. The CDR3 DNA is TGTGCCAGCAGAGGGGTTGGTGGGGCGGACACTGAAGCTTTCTTT.

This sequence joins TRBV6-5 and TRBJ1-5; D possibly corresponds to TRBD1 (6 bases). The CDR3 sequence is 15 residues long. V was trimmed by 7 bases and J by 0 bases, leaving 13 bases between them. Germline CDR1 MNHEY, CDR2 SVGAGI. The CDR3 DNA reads TGTGCCAGCACCGCAGACAGGTATAGCAATCAGCCCCAGCATTTT. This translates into CASTADRYSNQPQHF.

Here the CDR3 DNA reads TGTGCCAGCAGACCAGGGCTGAATAATTCACCCCTCCACTTT. Translated, it gives CASRPGLNNSPLHF. This chain uses TRBV6-5 with TRBJ1-6; perhaps TRBD1 as D (5 bases). V shed 6 bases and J shed 5 bases, with 11 bases lying between them. This CDR3 has 14 amino acids. Germline values: CDR1 MNHEY, CDR2 SVGAGI.

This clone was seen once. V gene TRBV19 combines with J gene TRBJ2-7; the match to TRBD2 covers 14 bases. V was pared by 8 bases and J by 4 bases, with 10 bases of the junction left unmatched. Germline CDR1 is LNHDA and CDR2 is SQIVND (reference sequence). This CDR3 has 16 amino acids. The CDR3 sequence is CASADRGTSGSYEQYF. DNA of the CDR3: TGTGCCAGTGCGGACCGAGGGACTAGCGGGAGTTACGAGCAGTACTTC. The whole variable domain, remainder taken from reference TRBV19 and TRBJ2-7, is DGGITQSPKYLFRKEGQNVTLSCEQNLNHDAMYWYRQDPGQGLRLIYYSQIVNDFQKGDIAEGYSVSREKKESFPLTVTSAQKNPTAFYLCASADRGTSGSYEQYFGPGTRLTVT.

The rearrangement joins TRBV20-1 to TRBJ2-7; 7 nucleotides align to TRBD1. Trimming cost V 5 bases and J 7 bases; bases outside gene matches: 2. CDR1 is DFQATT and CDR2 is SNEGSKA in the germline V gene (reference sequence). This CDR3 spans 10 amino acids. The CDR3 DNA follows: TGCAGTGCTTCACAGGGGGAGCAGTACTTC. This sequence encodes CSASQGEQYF.

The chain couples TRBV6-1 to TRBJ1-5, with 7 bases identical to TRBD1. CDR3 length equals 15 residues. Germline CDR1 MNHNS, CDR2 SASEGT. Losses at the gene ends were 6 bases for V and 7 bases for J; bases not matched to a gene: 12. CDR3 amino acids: CASRHPRGQRQPQHF. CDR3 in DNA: TGTGCCAGCAGGCACCCGAGGGGGCAGCGACAGCCCCAGCATTTT.